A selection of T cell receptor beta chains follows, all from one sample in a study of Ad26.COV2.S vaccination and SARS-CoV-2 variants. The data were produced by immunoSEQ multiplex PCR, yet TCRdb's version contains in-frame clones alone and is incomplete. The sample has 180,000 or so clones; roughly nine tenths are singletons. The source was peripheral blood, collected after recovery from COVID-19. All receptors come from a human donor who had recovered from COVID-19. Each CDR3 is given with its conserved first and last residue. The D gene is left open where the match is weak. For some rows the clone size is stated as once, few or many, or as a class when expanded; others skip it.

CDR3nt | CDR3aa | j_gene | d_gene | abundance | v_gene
TGTGCCAGCAGCTTCCCGGGGGCCAGCAATCAGCCCCAGCATTTT | CASSFPGASNQPQHF | TRBJ1-5 | NA | NA | TRBV5-8
TGCGCCAGCAGCTTGGCTCCCGCGGGAGGGACCTACAATGAGCAGTTCTTC | CASSLAPAGGTYNEQFF | TRBJ2-1 | TRBD2 | NA | TRBV5-1
TGTGCCAGCAGCCCGATGGGAGGGCTGAGAAATGAGCAGTTCTTC | CASSPMGGLRNEQFF | TRBJ2-1 | TRBD2 | NA | TRBV7-6
TGTGCCAGCAGCTTAAGTGGGGGCACCGGGGAGCTGTTTTTT | CASSLSGGTGELFF | TRBJ2-2 | NA | NA | TRBV7-6
TGTGCCAGCAGCGCCGAAGGGCTAGAGCAAGAGACCCAGTACTTC | CASSAEGLEQETQYF | TRBJ2-5 | NA | NA | TRBV7-3
TGTGCCAGCAGCCTTAATTCACCCCTCCACTTT | CASSLNSPLHF | TRBJ1-6 | NA | NA | TRBV11-2
TGTGCCAGCAGTGCAACGGGAGGGTCTCCTAATGAAAAACTGTTTTTT | CASSATGGSPNEKLFF | TRBJ1-4 | NA | NA | TRBV25-1
TGTGCCAGCAGCTTGGGGGTCGGGGAGTCCTACGAGCAGTACTTC | CASSLGVGESYEQYF | TRBJ2-7 | NA | once | TRBV5-4
TGTGCCAGCAGTTTATCAGCATCGGGGGAGCAGTACTTC | CASSLSASGEQYF | TRBJ2-7 | NA | NA | TRBV12-3/TRBV12-4
TGTGCCGCCCCCATAGCGGGACAGAACTATGGCTACACCTTC | CAAPIAGQNYGYTF | TRBJ1-2 | TRBD1 | NA | TRBV19
TGTGCCAGCAGCTTAGACGGATCCTACGAGCAGTACTTC | CASSLDGSYEQYF | TRBJ2-7 | NA | NA | TRBV7-3
TGTGCCAGCAGTTACTCGGAGCGGGGCACAGATACGCAGTATTTT | CASSYSERGTDTQYF | TRBJ2-3 | NA | NA | TRBV6-5
TGTGCCAGCAGTCAGGGGGGTGAGCAGTTCTTC | CASSQGGEQFF | TRBJ2-1 | NA | NA | TRBV11-2
TGCGCCAGCAGCCCCCGGGAGGGGGGCATCTATGGCTACACCTTC | CASSPREGGIYGYTF | TRBJ1-2 | NA | NA | TRBV4-1
TGCGCCAGCACCCCGACTAGCGGGGGGATTTACGAGCAGTACTTC | CASTPTSGGIYEQYF | TRBJ2-7 | TRBD2 | NA | TRBV5-1
TGTGCCAGCAGTTACAGCGGTGGCGGGAACGGGAACGAGCAGTACTTC | CASSYSGGGNGNEQYF | TRBJ2-7 | NA | NA | TRBV6-6
TGTGCCAGCAGTGAAGGAGCAGGGGGCGTTGGCTACACCTTC | CASSEGAGGVGYTF | TRBJ1-2 | TRBD1 | NA | TRBV6-1
TGTGCCAGCAGCGTAGCCGGTTACCTCGGCGAGCAGTACTTC | CASSVAGYLGEQYF | TRBJ2-7 | NA | NA | TRBV9
TGTGCCAGCAGCCCGAGGACAGTCCTCTACGAGCAGTACTTC | CASSPRTVLYEQYF | TRBJ2-7 | NA | NA | TRBV7-8
TGTGCCACCAGTGACTTCCCCGGGGTAGTTGGTTACGAGCAGTACTTC | CATSDFPGVVGYEQYF | TRBJ2-7 | NA | NA | TRBV24-1
TGTGCCAGCAGCCCGTTAGCGGGGGGCCTCCGGGAGACCCAGTACTTC | CASSPLAGGLRETQYF | TRBJ2-5 | TRBD2 | NA | TRBV3-1/TRBV3-2
TGCAGCGTTGTGCTCCCCGACGGTTTCTCCTACGAGCAGTACTTC | CSVVLPDGFSYEQYF | TRBJ2-7 | NA | NA | TRBV29-1
TGTGCCAGCTCATACTACAGGGGGCGGGTCACTGAAGCTTTCTTT | CASSYYRGRVTEAFF | TRBJ1-1 | TRBD1 | NA | TRBV18
TGTGCCAGTAGTGTCCTCTTTCAAAACTCTGGCTACACCTTC | CASSVLFQNSGYTF | TRBJ1-2 | NA | NA | TRBV19
TGCGCCAGCAGCCAAGAACCCCGGGAGGGCCGGGTTTCAAAGAATGAGCAGTTCTTC | CASSQEPREGRVSKNEQFF | TRBJ2-1 | TRBD2 | NA | TRBV4-1
TGTGCCAGCAGCCTCCGCGGCATGCAGACCGATTCCTACGAGCAGTACTTC | CASSLRGMQTDSYEQYF | TRBJ2-7 | NA | NA | TRBV28
TGTGCCAGCAGCTTAGATGGGCGGGGGGGCCAAGATGAGCAGTTCTTC | CASSLDGRGGQDEQFF | TRBJ2-1 | TRBD2 | NA | TRBV11-3
TGTGCCAGTCGGGGCAGCCCACTAGAGACCCAGTACTTC | CASRGSPLETQYF | TRBJ2-5 | NA | NA | TRBV28
TGTGCCAGCAGTTTTCAGGGTACAAATGGCTACACCTTC | CASSFQGTNGYTF | TRBJ1-2 | NA | many | TRBV12-3/TRBV12-4
TGTGCCAGCCGCGAGAGGGCCGGGTTGGATACAGATACGCAGTATTTT | CASRERAGLDTDTQYF | TRBJ2-3 | NA | NA | TRBV7-8
TGTGCCAGCAGCTTAGGGGAGATCAAAAACATTCAGTACTTC | CASSLGEIKNIQYF | TRBJ2-4 | NA | NA | TRBV11-1
TGTGCCAGCAGCTTAGCGGGCACAGATACGCAGTATTTT | CASSLAGTDTQYF | TRBJ2-3 | NA | NA | TRBV13
TGTGCCAGCAGCCCCTTAGCGGGAGATATCCACGAGCAGTACTTC | CASSPLAGDIHEQYF | TRBJ2-7 | TRBD2 | NA | TRBV7-3
TGTGCCAGCAGCTTAGTGGTTAGGCTCTATAGCAATCAGCCCCAGCATTTT | CASSLVVRLYSNQPQHF | TRBJ1-5 | NA | NA | TRBV7-2
TGTGCCAGCAGCCTCCGGGAGGAGGCTAACTATGGCTACACCTTC | CASSLREEANYGYTF | TRBJ1-2 | NA | few | TRBV5-6
TGTGCCAGTAGTATAGAGGGGGACATTCTAGCCAAAAACATTCAGTACTTC | CASSIEGDILAKNIQYF | TRBJ2-4 | NA | NA | TRBV19
TGTGCCAGCAGTGAGTTGTGGGTTAATTCACCCCTCCACTTT | CASSELWVNSPLHF | TRBJ1-6 | NA | NA | TRBV2
TGTGCCATCAGTGTAGACAGGGCCGCTTCTAATTCACCCCTCCACTTT | CAISVDRAASNSPLHF | TRBJ1-6 | TRBD1 | NA | TRBV10-3
TGTGCCTGGAGTGTTACAGGGGGTGAGCAGTTCTTC | CAWSVTGGEQFF | TRBJ2-1 | TRBD1 | NA | TRBV30